Presented here are 31 T cell receptor beta chains from one specimen sequenced in a study of blood T cell repertoires in COVID-19. Here immunoSEQ multiplex PCR was the method, and the copy in TCRdb shows in-frame clones only, minus some. The table includes about 290,000 clones, over 80% detected once. The sequencing sample was made of peripheral blood. These receptors came from a woman in her forties or fifties with active or convalescent COVID-19.

The V and J genes are TRBV11-2 and TRBJ2-7; TRBD2 matches at 7 bases. The CDR3 consists of 14 residues. The V segment lost 1 base and the J segment 2 bases; nucleotides outside the gene matches: 2. Germline loops: CDR1 SGHAT, CDR2 FQNNGV. CDR3 residues: CASSLVAGAYEQYF. CDR3 nucleotide sequence: TGTGCCAGCAGCTTAGTGGCGGGGGCCTACGAGCAGTACTTC. Supplemented by reference TRBV11-2 and TRBJ2-7, the full variable domain reads EAGVAQSPRYKIIEKRQSVAFWCNPISGHATLYWYQQILGQGPKLLIQFQNNGVVDDSQLPKDRFSAERLKGVDSTLKIQPAKLEDSAVYLCASSLVAGAYEQYFGPGTRLTVT.

The chain has TRBV28 and TRBJ1-5, with 8 bases matching TRBD1. Per the germline V gene, CDR1 is MDHEN and CDR2 is SYDVKM. Germline trimming cut 4 bases from V and 6 bases from J; bases unmatched to any gene: 11. CDR3 length equals 16 residues. CDR3 protein: CASSSSRGRAGQPQHF. The CDR3 bases are TGTGCCAGCAGTTCGAGCAGGGGGCGAGCTGGTCAGCCCCAGCATTTT.

This chain joins TRBV14 and TRBJ2-1; 11 nucleotides line up with TRBD2. Per the germline V gene, CDR1 is SGHDN and CDR2 is FVKESK. This CDR3 region has 15 residues. V dropped 5 bases and J dropped 8; count of bases not matched to a gene: 8. The CDR3 loop is CASSARLAGIDEQFF. Here the CDR3 DNA reads TGTGCCAGCAGCGCACGACTAGCGGGAATAGATGAGCAGTTCTTC.

CDR3 sequence reads: CATSDSQGLSTDTQYF. DNA of the CDR3: TGTGCCACCAGTGATTCGCAGGGCCTTAGCACAGATACGCAGTATTTT. The rearrangement links TRBV24-1 to TRBJ2-3; possible D gene TRBD1, 5 bases. Germline lookup yields CDR1 KGHDR and CDR2 SFDVKD. Trimming shortened V by 2 bases and J by 0 bases, and 11 bases separated the two germline ends. The CDR3 has 16 residues.

In its sample, this clone was seen once. V gene TRBV27 combines with J gene TRBJ2-7; 9 bases line up with TRBD1. Trimming at V came to 5 bases and at J to 4 bases, leaving 12 bases not matched to a gene. Germline CDR1 reads MNHEY; CDR2 reads SMNVEV (reference sequence). CDR3 length: 16 amino acids. CDR3 amino acids: CASSPLRRQGDYEQYF. For the CDR3, the DNA is TGTGCCAGCAGTCCACTTCGCAGACAGGGGGATTACGAGCAGTACTTC.

This clone came up once. This rearrangement joins TRBV5-1 to TRBJ2-7; 14 nucleotides match TRBD2. J lost 3 bases, V lost 6 bases, and 5 bases had no gene match. CDR1 and CDR2 from the germline V gene are SGHRS and YFSETQ. CDR3 length: 15 residues. The CDR3 loop reads CASNPTSGGVYEQYF. The CDR3 nucleotides read TGCGCCAGCAACCCGACTAGCGGGGGGGTCTACGAGCAGTACTTC.

This sequence joins TRBV29-1 and TRBJ1-2, with 8 positions matching TRBD1. This CDR3 has 11 residues. The germline V gene encodes CDR1 SQVTM and CDR2 ANQGSEA. V dropped 7 bases and J dropped 9; count of bases not matched to a gene: 7. The chain's CDR3 is CSAGQGASYTF. CDR3 bases: TGCAGCGCCGGACAGGGCGCGAGCTACACCTTC.

Here the CDR3 reads CASSLESPSPLHF. CDR3 sequence (DNA): TGTGCCAGCAGTTTAGAAAGCCCTTCACCCCTCCACTTT. V is TRBV12-3 or TRBV12-4 and J is TRBJ1-6; D is unresolved. The CDR3 loop spans 13 amino acids. Trimming took off 1 base at V and 9 bases at J, with 7 bases between the two ends.

As to this clone: At the DNA level, this CDR3 is encoded by other sequences in the same sample as well. The chain is built from TRBV5-1 and TRBJ2-5, with D possibly matching TRBD1 (5 bases). CDR3 size: 14 residues. V lost 4 bases and J 5 bases, leaving 15 bases between the germline ends. Germline loops: CDR1 SGHRS, CDR2 YFSETQ. In DNA form, the CDR3 reads TGCGCCAGCAGCCCCCAGGGCGGTCGGGAGACCCAGTACTTC. Translation: CASSPQGGRETQYF.

The rearrangement uses TRBV25-1 and TRBJ2-2; perhaps TRBD1 as D (5 bases). The V and J ends lost 6 bases and 1 base respectively, with 9 bases between them. Looked up from germline, CDR1 is MGHDK and CDR2 is SYGVNS. This CDR3 contains 14 residues. The CDR3 bases are TGTGCCAGCAGACCCCAGGGGAACACCGGGGAGCTGTTTTTT. It translates to CASRPQGNTGELFF.

This sequence joins TRBV18 and TRBJ1-1; D unclear. This CDR3 comprises 15 residues. V lost 1 base, J lost 1 base, and 10 bases lay in between. Germline V lookup: CDR1 KGHSH, CDR2 LQKENI. The CDR3 nucleotides read TGTGCCAGCTCACCACGACCCGCAGGGAACACTGAAGCTTTCTTT. Translated, it gives CASSPRPAGNTEAFF. Looking up the rest from reference TRBV18 and TRBJ1-1 gives the full variable domain: NAGVMQNPRHLVRRRGQEARLRCSPMKGHSHVYWYRQLPEEGLKFMVYLQKENIIDESGMPKERFSAEFPKEGPSILRIQQVVRGDSAAYFCASSPRPAGNTEAFFGQGTRLTVV.

The V call is TRBV30, the J call TRBJ1-6; no firm D call. Trimming left V 2 bases short and J 9 bases short, with 8 bases between. The CDR3 totals 12 residues. Germline V CDR1 and CDR2: GTSNPN, SVGIG (reference sequence). CDR3 bases: TGTGCCTGGAGTAGCGTTTCTTCACCCCTCCACTTT. Its protein product is CAWSSVSSPLHF.

The CDR3 DNA reads as TGCAGTGCTAGTCGACAGGCCGGAGATACGCAGTATTTT. As protein: CSASRQAGDTQYF. V is TRBV20-1 and J is TRBJ2-3; a possible D gene is TRBD1 (6 bases). Germline CDR1 is DFQATT and CDR2 is SNEGSKA (reference sequence). The length of the CDR3 is 13 residues. The V gene lost 3 bases and the J gene lost 5 bases, with 12 bases spanning the gap.

V usage is TRBV6-6 and J usage is TRBJ1-1; tentative D call: TRBD1 (6 bases). The CDR3 consists of 13 residues. Germline V lookup: CDR1 MNHNY, CDR2 SVGAGI (reference sequence). The V and J ends lost 6 bases and 6 bases respectively, with 14 bases between them. Here the CDR3 reads CASRQGTGSEAFF. For the CDR3, the DNA is TGTGCCAGCAGACAGGGTACGGGATCTGAAGCTTTCTTT.

This clone occurred a few times. This rearrangement joins TRBV5-1 to TRBJ1-4, with D maybe TRBD1 (6 bases). V gave up 0 bases and J gave up 0 bases, with 9 bases separating them. Germline CDR1 and CDR2: SGHRS and YFSETQ. The CDR3 loop spans 16 amino acids. The CDR3 loop reads CASSLGGPATNEKLFF. CDR3 nucleotides: TGCGCCAGCAGCTTGGGGGGGCCTGCAACTAATGAAAAACTGTTTTTT.

V is TRBV6-2 or TRBV6-3 and J is TRBJ1-2; D is unclear. CDR1 MNHEY and CDR2 SVGEGT come from the germline V gene. The V and J ends lost 3 bases and 7 bases respectively, with 9 bases between them. The CDR3 is made up of 12 amino acids. CDR3 sequence reads: CASSYGLFGYTF. DNA for the CDR3: TGTGCCAGCAGTTATGGACTCTTTGGCTACACCTTC.

The chain carries TRBV19 and TRBJ2-5; TRBD1 agrees at 7 bases. There are 18 residues in the CDR3. Germline trimming cut 2 bases from V and 5 bases from J; bases unmatched to any gene: 17. Looked up from germline, CDR1 is LNHDA and CDR2 is SQIVND (reference sequence). CDR3 DNA sequence: TGTGCCAGTAGTATAAGGGGGACCGGGACAGCGATTCGGGAGACCCAGTACTTC. It translates to CASSIRGTGTAIRETQYF.

V is TRBV15 and J is TRBJ2-1; 9 bases are a match to TRBD2. The CDR3 extends over 16 amino acids. Trimming removed 3 bases from V and 10 bases from J; junction bases left unmatched: 13. Germline-derived CDR1 and CDR2 are LNHNV and YYDKDF (reference sequence). This chain's CDR3 is CATSSTRLAVGLEQFF. In DNA form, the CDR3 reads TGTGCCACCAGCAGTACAAGACTAGCGGTGGGGCTGGAGCAGTTCTTC.

The chain combines TRBV2 with TRBJ1-2; the D gene is possibly TRBD1 (6 bases). This CDR3 region has 14 residues. V was pared by 7 bases and J by 2 bases, with 14 bases between. CDR1 is SNHLY and CDR2 is FYNNEI in the germline V gene. CDR3 nucleotides: TGTGCCAGCAACCGGGACACCTTAAACTATGGCTACACCTTC. Translating gives CASNRDTLNYGYTF.

This chain links TRBV9 with TRBJ2-1, with unresolved D. CDR1 and CDR2 (germline): SGDLS, YYNGEE. V lost 0 bases and J 0 bases, leaving 10 bases between the germline ends. The CDR3 has 16 residues. The CDR3 coding sequence is TGTGCCAGCAGCGTAGCTTCCATGAGCTCCTACAATGAGCAGTTCTTC. Its translation is CASSVASMSSYNEQFF.

V and J are TRBV30 and TRBJ2-5; 7 bases map to TRBD2. The germline V gene encodes CDR1 GTSNPN and CDR2 SVGIG (reference sequence). V trimming: 1 base; J trimming: 6 bases; junction bases outside the gene matches: 5. The CDR3 has 13 residues. CDR3 sequence (DNA): TGTGCCTGGAGTGGAGGGGAGGGAAAGACCCAGTACTTC. Its protein product is CAWSGGEGKTQYF.

The V gene is TRBV7-9, the J gene TRBJ2-7; 13 positions agree with TRBD2. Trimming took 4 bases from V and 3 from J; bases not matched to a gene: 12. Germline assignment: CDR1 SEHNR and CDR2 FQNEAQ (reference sequence). CDR3 length: 18 residues. The DNA of the CDR3 is TGTGCCAGCAGCTCCACTAGCGGGAGGGCTGTCGGTGTCTACGAGCAGTACTTC. Translated: CASSSTSGRAVGVYEQYF. Full variable domain (outside the CDR3, taken from reference TRBV7-9 and TRBJ2-7): DTGVSQNPRHKITKRGQNVTFRCDPISEHNRLYWYRQTLGQGPEFLTYFQNEAQLEKSRLLSDRFSAERPKGSFSTLEIQRTEQGDSAMYLCASSSTSGRAVGVYEQYFGPGTRLTVT.

CDR3 protein: CASSLTRQGNSPLHF. The CDR3 DNA reads as TGCGCCAGCAGCTTGACCCGACAGGGTAATTCACCCCTCCACTTT. V is TRBV5-1 and J is TRBJ1-6; 7 nucleotides match TRBD1. The CDR3 extends over 15 amino acids. Trimming took 1 base from V and 6 from J; bases not matched to a gene: 4. CDR1 SGHRS and CDR2 YFSETQ come from the germline V gene.

The J gene is TRBJ2-7, the V gene TRBV2; a weak D match, TRBD1 (5 bases). The CDR3 is 15 amino acids. Germline CDR1 SNHLY, CDR2 FYNNEI. V was clipped by 7 bases and J by 7 bases, with 23 bases between them. The CDR3 nucleotides are TGTGCCAGCACCCCTACGATAGTGGGGCCTGGGGAGCAGTACTTC. It encodes CASTPTIVGPGEQYF.

V usage is TRBV7-2 and J usage is TRBJ1-1, with TRBD1 matching over 7 bases. The germline V gene has CDR1 SGHTA and CDR2 FQGNSA. The length of the CDR3 is 14 residues. The trim removed 5 bases at V and 7 bases at J, leaving 10 bases unmatched. This CDR3 reads CASSLRQGGGEAFF. The CDR3 DNA follows: TGTGCCAGCAGCCTCCGACAGGGTGGAGGTGAAGCTTTCTTT. Full variable domain (missing parts from reference TRBV7-2 and TRBJ1-1): GAGVSQSPSNKVTEKGKDVELRCDPISGHTALYWYRQSLGQGLEFLIYFQGNSAPDKSGLPSDRFSAERTGGSVSTLTIQRTQQEDSAVYLCASSLRQGGGEAFFGQGTRLTVV.

The chain joins TRBV24-1 to TRBJ2-3; D might be TRBD2 (6 bases). V shed 1 base and J shed 0 bases, with 13 bases lying between them. CDR1 KGHDR and CDR2 SFDVKD come from the germline V gene. The CDR3 contains 17 residues. In DNA, the CDR3 is TGTGCCACCAGTGATTTTGGGGCGGGGATTAGCACAGATACGCAGTATTTT. As protein: CATSDFGAGISTDTQYF.

The rearrangement uses TRBV23-1 and TRBJ2-7; the match to TRBD1 covers 7 bases. TRBV23-1 belongs to the ORF category, with a function that is uncertain. This CDR3 is built from 15 residues. J was trimmed by 4 bases and V by 5 bases; bases with no gene match: 11. CDR3 DNA: TGCGCCAGCAGTGATACCGGGACAGCCGTTTACGAGCAGTACTTC. Translated, it gives CASSDTGTAVYEQYF.

The chain has TRBV27 and TRBJ1-1; maybe TRBD1 (5 bases). CDR3 length: 13 residues. In germline, CDR1 is MNHEY, CDR2 SMNVEV (reference sequence). The V gene lost 2 bases and the J gene lost 8 bases, with 12 bases spanning the gap. DNA for the CDR3: TGTGCCAGCAGTTTAAAGGTGGCAGGGGAAGCTTTCTTT. Translated, it gives CASSLKVAGEAFF.

This clone has a single count. This rearrangement joins TRBV20-1 to TRBJ2-3, with a tentative D call TRBD2 (6 bases). Germline V lookup: CDR1 DFQATT, CDR2 SNEGSKA (reference sequence). The ends were cut back, 3 bases at V and 3 bases at J, with 19 bases in the middle. The CDR3 is 16 amino acids. The CDR3, as DNA: TGCAGTGCTAGTGGGGGTACGGCAGGGAGGACAGATACGCAGTATTTT. The encoded protein is CSASGGTAGRTDTQYF.

The chain links TRBV6-1 to TRBJ2-1, with D possibly TRBD2 on 5 matching bases. Germline assignment: CDR1 MNHNS and CDR2 SASEGT. Trimming stripped 2 bases from V and 4 bases from J, with 18 bases between. The CDR3 totals 17 residues. CDR3: CASSEFGLAFLYNEQFF. The CDR3 DNA is TGTGCCAGCAGTGAATTCGGCCTAGCTTTTCTTTACAATGAGCAGTTCTTC.

The chain combines TRBV18 with TRBJ1-1, with 7 bases aligning to TRBD1. With 1 base clipped from V and 6 bases from J, the junction kept 5 bases outside the gene matches. CDR3 size: 14 residues. Germline V gives CDR1 KGHSH, CDR2 LQKENI. CDR3 amino acids: CASSPQGARPEAFF. CDR3 sequence (DNA): TGTGCCAGCTCACCACAGGGGGCACGCCCTGAAGCTTTCTTT. The full variable domain, completed using reference TRBV18 and TRBJ1-1, is NAGVMQNPRHLVRRRGQEARLRCSPMKGHSHVYWYRQLPEEGLKFMVYLQKENIIDESGMPKERFSAEFPKEGPSILRIQQVVRGDSAAYFCASSPQGARPEAFFGQGTRLTVV.